What follows describes a single TCR beta chain. Antigen unknown. Each CDR3 protein is one row after TCRdb ran MiXCR on the 5' RACE reads. The sample records some 180,000 distinct CDR3 sequences, less than 20% being singletons. The CDR3 extends over 14 amino acids. Looked up from germline, CDR1 is MNHEY and CDR2 is SMNVEV (reference sequence). Trimming pared 4 bases from V and 3 bases from J, leaving 10 bases between. This sample stems from a study of T-cell memory formation after mild COVID-19. Study details: The TCR clusters were mostly specific to one donor. Study conclusions and caveats: Contracting clones from day 15 to 85 showed balanced CD4/CD8; later expanders favored CD4+.

The sequenced material came from PBMCs or a T cell subset sorted from them (not recorded which). The TCR sequence derives from a man between 18 and 35 years old who had mild COVID-19 (a few samples of this study predate the infection). Cell type and time point are not known. The V and J genes are TRBV27 and TRBJ1-5; no firm D call. CDR3 loop: CASSSWGFNQPQHF. CDR3 DNA: TGTGCCAGCAGTTCATGGGGATTCAATCAGCCCCAGCATTTT.